Listed below are T cell receptor beta chains from one sample, sequenced in a study of shared clonotypes between healthy human individuals. The assay was immunoSEQ multiplex PCR, and TCRdb's table has in-frame clones only and misses some. This sample carries 800,000 or so clones, just over 95% of them seen once, and the ten largest clones take about 0.25%. Sequencing was done on a sample of naive CD8+ T cells sorted from blood. The origin of the receptors is a young man in good health. Each CDR3 is given with its conserved first and last residue. A D gene is named only where the DNA matches it firmly. Rows may omit the clone size; those that give it use once, few, many or a size class.

CDR3 DNA	CDR3 protein	V gene	D gene	J gene	clone size
TGTGCCATCAGTGACCCGGGAGCCGCAACTAATGAAAAACTGTTTTTT	CAISDPGAATNEKLFF	TRBV10-3	.	TRBJ1-4	.
TGTGCCAGCAGCGTACACAGAGTTCTTGAAGCTTTCTTT	CASSVHRVLEAFF	TRBV9	.	TRBJ1-1	.
TGTGCCAGCAGTACCGAGGGGGGCGAGCAGTACTTC	CASSTEGGEQYF	TRBV25-1	.	TRBJ2-7	.
TGTGCCTGGAGTGCAGGGACCGGGGAGCTGTTTTTT	CAWSAGTGELFF	TRBV30	.	TRBJ2-2	.
TGTGCCACCAGCAGAGGTAGGAACACTGAAGCTTTCTTT	CATSRGRNTEAFF	TRBV15	.	TRBJ1-1	.
TGTGCCAGCAGTCCCGGGACTAGTATAGACAATGAGCAGTTCTTC	CASSPGTSIDNEQFF	TRBV6-5	TRBD2	TRBJ2-1	.
TGCGCCAGCAATGAAAGACAGGGCAACTATGGCTACACCTTC	CASNERQGNYGYTF	TRBV4-1	TRBD1	TRBJ1-2	few
TGTGCCAGCAGCCAAACCGGGACTAGCGGCCGCACAGATACGCAGTATTTT	CASSQTGTSGRTDTQYF	TRBV14	TRBD2	TRBJ2-3	.
TGTGCCAGCAGCAATTGGAATGAGCAGTTCTTC	CASSNWNEQFF	TRBV27	.	TRBJ2-1	.
TGTGCCAGCAGTTACTCCGACTCGAACGAGCAGTACTTC	CASSYSDSNEQYF	TRBV6-5	.	TRBJ2-7	.
TGTGCCAGCAGCGTAACTAGCGGCTCCTACGAGCAGTACTTC	CASSVTSGSYEQYF	TRBV7-6	TRBD2	TRBJ2-7	.
TGTGCCAGCAGCTTGGCGGGACTAGCGGAGGAAAACATTCAGTACTTC	CASSLAGLAEENIQYF	TRBV7-9	TRBD2	TRBJ2-4	.
TGTGCCAGCTCATTGCCGGGACAGGGTAATGAGCAGTTCTTC	CASSLPGQGNEQFF	TRBV18	TRBD1	TRBJ2-1	.
TGTGCCAGCAGCTTATATCTTGATAGCCTCGAGCAGTACTTC	CASSLYLDSLEQYF	TRBV7-9	.	TRBJ2-7	.
TGCAGTGCCACACAGGGCGGCGAGCAGTACTTC	CSATQGGEQYF	TRBV20-1	.	TRBJ2-7	.
TGTGCCAGTAGCCTGAGCGGGAGCTCCTACAATGAGCAGTTCTTC	CASSLSGSSYNEQFF	TRBV19	TRBD2	TRBJ2-1	.
TGCAGTGCTAGAGAACTAAGGGAGCAGTACTTC	CSARELREQYF	TRBV20-1	.	TRBJ2-7	.
TGTGCCAGCAGCCCGCATACAGGGGAGAGAACTGAAGCTTTCTTT	CASSPHTGERTEAFF	TRBV7-9	TRBD1	TRBJ1-1	.
TGTGCCAGCAGCTTAGCGGGAGCGAACACCGGGGAGCTGTTTTTT	CASSLAGANTGELFF	TRBV5-6	TRBD2	TRBJ2-2	.
TGTGCCAGCAGTTACTCTGCCCGCCACGAGCAGTACTTC	CASSYSARHEQYF	TRBV6-5	.	TRBJ2-7	.
TGTGCCAGCACCGGACTAGCGGAGCTCACAGATACGCAGTATTTT	CASTGLAELTDTQYF	TRBV7-2	TRBD2	TRBJ2-3	.
TGTGCCAGCAGTTCAGGACCCAGAGGAGCAGATACGCAGTATTTT	CASSSGPRGADTQYF	TRBV7-9	.	TRBJ2-3	.
TGTGCCAGCAGCCGGGGGACAGGGGGATACAATGAGCAGTTCTTC	CASSRGTGGYNEQFF	TRBV27	TRBD1	TRBJ2-1	.
TGTGCCAGCAGTCGACAGGTAAATGAGCAGTTCTTC	CASSRQVNEQFF	TRBV27	.	TRBJ2-1	.
TGTGCCAGCAGTCAAGACAGGGGGATCTATGGCTACACCTTC	CASSQDRGIYGYTF	TRBV27	TRBD1	TRBJ1-2	.
TGCGCCAGCAGCTTGGCTCTAGCGGGAGAGAACGAGCAGTACTTC	CASSLALAGENEQYF	TRBV5-1	TRBD2	TRBJ2-7	.
TGTGCCAGCAGTAGGACTAGCGGGAGTCGATACGAGCAGTACTTC	CASSRTSGSRYEQYF	TRBV6-1	TRBD2	TRBJ2-7	.
TGTGCCAGCAGCTTAAGTGGGAGCTCCTACGAGCAGTACTTC	CASSLSGSSYEQYF	TRBV7-3	.	TRBJ2-7	once
TGTGCCAGCAGCTTAGCTAGCGGGAGGGCCGGGGCGGATGAGCAGTTCTTC	CASSLASGRAGADEQFF	TRBV7-7	TRBD2	TRBJ2-1	.
TGTGCCAGCAGTTACTCGTCCTCGAGCTCCTACGAGCAGTACTTC	CASSYSSSSSYEQYF	TRBV6-5	.	TRBJ2-7	.
TGTGCCAGCAGCTTAAGCTTGTCCCTCGAGCAGTACTTC	CASSLSLSLEQYF	TRBV7-9	.	TRBJ2-7	.
TGCGCCAGCAGCTTCGGACAGAACACTGAAGCTTTCTTT	CASSFGQNTEAFF	TRBV5-1	.	TRBJ1-1	.
TGTGCCAGCAGCGAGGGGTCGCACACCGGGGAGCTGTTTTTT	CASSEGSHTGELFF	TRBV9	.	TRBJ2-2	.
TGCGCCAGCAGCCAAGATCGGACTAGCGTCCACGAGCAGTACTTC	CASSQDRTSVHEQYF	TRBV4-3	TRBD2	TRBJ2-7	once
TGTGCCAGCAGCTTAGAGGACTCCCCTGCGGCCTACGAGCAGTACTTC	CASSLEDSPAAYEQYF	TRBV7-9	.	TRBJ2-7	.
TGTGCCAGCAGGGGGCCGGGGAGCGGGAAGACCGGGGAGCTGTTTTTT	CASRGPGSGKTGELFF	TRBV21-1	.	TRBJ2-2	.
TGTGCCAGCAGCCAAGGGACTAGCGGAACCTACAATGAGCAGTTCTTC	CASSQGTSGTYNEQFF	TRBV4-2	TRBD2	TRBJ2-1	.
TGTGCCAGCAGGGGAGCGGGAGGGTACAGTGAGCAGTTCTTC	CASRGAGGYSEQFF	TRBV7-9	TRBD2	TRBJ2-1	.
TGTGCCAGCTCACACGGATCCTACGAGCAGTACTTC	CASSHGSYEQYF	TRBV18	.	TRBJ2-7	.
TGTGCCAGCAGCACCCAACCCGGCACTGAAGCTTTCTTT	CASSTQPGTEAFF	TRBV14	.	TRBJ1-1	.
TGTGCCAGCAGCTTAAGATCCGGGGCCGAGCAGTACTTC	CASSLRSGAEQYF	TRBV11-3	.	TRBJ2-7	few
TGTGCCAGCAGCTCGACAGGGAGATACTATGGCTACACCTTC	CASSSTGRYYGYTF	TRBV7-9	TRBD1	TRBJ1-2	.
TGCAGCGTCCGCCGGGGAGCGGGAGTGAGAGAGCAGTACTTC	CSVRRGAGVREQYF	TRBV29-1	TRBD2	TRBJ2-7	.
TGTGCCAGCAGCTTCTTTGGAGATACGCAGTATTTT	CASSFFGDTQYF	TRBV5-4	.	TRBJ2-3	.
TGTGCCAGCAGCTCCCCAATCCACTTAGGAGGCGGGTGGGATACGCAGTATTTT	CASSSPIHLGGGWDTQYF	TRBV11-2	.	TRBJ2-3	.
TGTGCCAGCAGTTTAGGTGGTTGGGGGAATGAGCAGTTCTTC	CASSLGGWGNEQFF	TRBV27	.	TRBJ2-1	.
TGTGCCAACGGGCCGGGACAGAACACCGGGGAGCTGTTTTTT	CANGPGQNTGELFF	TRBV10-3	.	TRBJ2-2	.
TGTGCCAGCAGTTTATCCGGGGGATTCGAGCAGTACTTC	CASSLSGGFEQYF	TRBV27	.	TRBJ2-7	.
TGTGCCAGCGGCTCGATGAACACTGAAGCTTTCTTT	CASGSMNTEAFF	TRBV11-3	.	TRBJ1-1	.
TGCAGCGTTGAACCGACAACCAGCCGCTACACCTTC	CSVEPTTSRYTF	TRBV29-1	.	TRBJ1-2	.
TGTGCCAGCAGTGCGATCGGGGGGGCCCCTCTCCAAGAGACCCAGTACTTC	CASSAIGGAPLQETQYF	TRBV27	TRBD2	TRBJ2-5	.
TGCAGCGTTCTTGGGAATGAAAAACTGTTTTTT	CSVLGNEKLFF	TRBV29-1	.	TRBJ1-4	.
TGTGCCAGCACCCCGGCCAACCAAGAGACCCAGTACTTC	CASTPANQETQYF	TRBV7-9	.	TRBJ2-5	.
TGTGCCAGCAGCGACCCCGGCAGAGCCTACGAGCAGTACTTC	CASSDPGRAYEQYF	TRBV5-4	.	TRBJ2-7	once
TGTGCCAGCAAAACAGGGAGCTCCTACGAGCAGTACTTC	CASKTGSSYEQYF	TRBV27	.	TRBJ2-7	.
TGTGCCAGCAGCCATTACAGGGGGTCTGGGGCCAACGTCCTGACTTTC	CASSHYRGSGANVLTF	TRBV14	TRBD1	TRBJ2-6	.
TGTGCCAGCATACGGATGATTGGCACCGGGGAGCTGTTTTTT	CASIRMIGTGELFF	TRBV28	.	TRBJ2-2	.
TGTGCCAGCAGGACTTCGGTGTCTAGCGCCGGGGAGCTGTTTTTT	CASRTSVSSAGELFF	TRBV7-9	.	TRBJ2-2	.